The rows below give T cell receptor beta chains drawn from one sample of a study of T-cell reconstitution after alpha-beta-depleted transplantation in children. MiXCR, applied by TCRdb to the PCR reads, yields one record per CDR3 protein. The profile shows about 200,000 distinct CDR3 sequences, 5.5% to 7% of them singletons. This material consisted of PBMCs, taken before TCRalphabeta/CD19-depleted stem cell transplant. The receptors were sampled from a boy aged 2 to 9 with acute lymphoblastic leukemia, due to receive a stem cell transplant. CDR3s include the opening cysteine and the closing phenylalanine or tryptophan. D genes are given only for firm matches. Rows give clone size only sometimes, using once, few, many, or a class for an expanded clone.

v_gene	d_gene	j_gene	abundance	CDR3aa	CDR3nt
TRBV12-3/TRBV12-4	TRBD2	TRBJ2-3	many	CASSRRLAGVTDTQYF	TGTGCCAGCAGTCGCCGACTAGCGGGGGTCACAGATACGCAGTATTTT
TRBV11-2	TRBD2	TRBJ2-1	few	CASSLAALGNEQFF	TGTGCCAGCAGCCTAGCGGCCCTGGGAAATGAGCAGTTCTTC
TRBV20-1	.	TRBJ2-5	many	CSARDLTGEDGTQYF	TGCAGTGCTAGAGATCTCACCGGGGAGGATGGGACCCAGTACTTC
TRBV6-5	TRBD2	TRBJ2-4	few	CASSYSLAGRWNIQYF	TGTGCCAGCAGTTACTCCCTAGCGGGACGGTGGAACATTCAGTACTTC
TRBV29-1	.	TRBJ2-2	many	CSVVWWENTGELFF	TGCAGCGTTGTTTGGTGGGAAAACACCGGGGAGCTGTTTTTT
TRBV20-1	TRBD2	TRBJ2-2	.	CCARDSSGRASGELFF	TGCTGTGCTAGAGATAGTAGCGGGAGGGCTTCCGGGGAGCTGTTTTTT
TRBV20-1	.	TRBJ2-3	many	CSANRRRGGTDTQYF	TGCAGTGCAAACCGGCGGAGGGGGGGCACAGATACGCAGTATTTT
TRBV12-3/TRBV12-4	TRBD2	TRBJ2-1	many	CASSSIAGKGSPEQFF	TGTGCCAGCAGTTCAATAGCGGGGAAAGGGTCCCCGGAGCAGTTCTTC
TRBV28	TRBD2	TRBJ2-7	many	CGVYGSGRSSSYEQYF	TGTGGGGTGTATGGTAGCGGGAGGTCCAGCTCCTACGAGCAGTACTTC
TRBV3-1	.	TRBJ1-4	.	CANSQDLGGIVDEKLFF	TGTGCCAACAGCCAAGATCTGGGGGGGATTGTGGATGAAAAACTGTTTTTT
TRBV6-2/TRBV6-3	.	TRBJ2-1	many	CASSRPSYTGEQFF	TGTGCCAGCAGTCGCCCCTCCTATACTGGTGAGCAGTTCTTC
TRBV18	TRBD1	TRBJ1-2	few	CASSPTFGTGPYGYTF	TGTGCCAGCTCACCCACTTTCGGGACAGGGCCGTATGGCTACACCTTC
TRBV7-8	TRBD1	TRBJ1-1	many	CASSPRDAGGTEAFF	TGTGCCAGCAGCCCTAGGGATGCAGGGGGCACTGAAGCTTTCTTT
TRBV4-2	TRBD1	TRBJ2-2	many	CASSPTGTAATGELFF	TGTGCCAGCAGCCCCACCGGGACAGCGGCCACCGGGGAGCTGTTTTTT